One and the same sample provided the 29 T cell receptor beta chains below, sequenced in a study of cytomegalovirus exposure and HLA in healthy donors. A multiplex PCR was run with 60 Vbeta primers and 13 Jbeta primers. Produced via immunoSEQ multiplex PCR; TCRdb's table is partial and in-frame only. The sample records tens of thousands of clones, 79% being singletons. The sequenced sample consisted of PBMCs. These receptors came from a woman aged 30 to 39 in good health and CMV-seronegative.

The chain is built from TRBV11-2 and TRBJ1-2, with 7 bases matching TRBD1. Trimming took 4 bases from V and 8 from J; bases not matched to a gene: 7. The CDR3 loop spans 13 amino acids. Looked up from germline, CDR1 is SGHAT and CDR2 is FQNNGV. This chain's CDR3 is CASSSGGILGYTF. As DNA, the CDR3 is TGTGCCAGCAGCTCAGGGGGAATTTTGGGCTACACCTTC. Variable domain in full (rest from reference TRBV11-2 and TRBJ1-2): EAGVAQSPRYKIIEKRQSVAFWCNPISGHATLYWYQQILGQGPKLLIQFQNNGVVDDSQLPKDRFSAERLKGVDSTLKIQPAKLEDSAVYLCASSSGGILGYTFGSGTRLTVV.

The chain couples TRBV7-9 to TRBJ1-1, with 8 bases matching TRBD1. V was pared by 6 bases and J by 0 bases, with 9 bases of the junction left unmatched. This CDR3 has 16 residues. CDR1 is SEHNR and CDR2 is FQNEAQ in the germline V gene (reference sequence). The CDR3 reads CASRSGTGILNTEAFF. The CDR3 nucleotides read TGTGCCAGCAGATCCGGGACAGGTATTCTGAACACTGAAGCTTTCTTT.

The chain couples TRBV6-5 to TRBJ1-2; D is possibly TRBD1 (6 bases). The CDR3 contains 13 residues. Per germline, CDR1 MNHEY and CDR2 SVGAGI. V was cut by 6 bases and J by 4 bases, with 12 bases left in between. The CDR3 protein is CASRAGQGYGYTF. The CDR3 bases are TGTGCCAGCAGAGCGGGACAAGGCTATGGCTACACCTTC.

This chain links TRBV7-2 with TRBJ2-1; 8 nucleotides agree with TRBD1. CDR1 is SGHTA and CDR2 is FQGNSA in the germline V gene. There are 17 residues in the CDR3. With V trimmed by 4 bases and J by 5 bases, 13 bases remained unmatched. CDR3 in amino acids: CASSSRTGKVLDNEQFF. In DNA, the CDR3 is TGTGCCAGCAGCTCCAGGACAGGGAAGGTTTTGGACAATGAGCAGTTCTTC. Looking up the rest from reference TRBV7-2 and TRBJ2-1 gives the full variable domain: GAGVSQSPSNKVTEKGKDVELRCDPISGHTALYWYRQSLGQGLEFLIYFQGNSAPDKSGLPSDRFSAERTGGSVSTLTIQRTQQEDSAVYLCASSSRTGKVLDNEQFFGPGTRLTVL.

This clone has a single count. The V gene is TRBV19, the J gene TRBJ2-5, with D perhaps TRBD1 (6 bases). Trimming shortened V by 5 bases and J by 1 base, and 11 bases separated the two germline ends. The V gene's germline CDR1 is LNHDA and CDR2 SQIVND (reference sequence). The CDR3 has 14 amino acids. In DNA form, the CDR3 reads TGTGCCAGTAGTCCGGGACAAGCCCAAGAGACCCAGTACTTC. This encodes CASSPGQAQETQYF.

The chain is built from TRBV29-1 and TRBJ1-5, with TRBD1 matching 8 bases. The CDR3 has 14 residues. Trimming cost V 8 bases and J 4 bases; bases outside gene matches: 10. CDR1 is SQVTM and CDR2 is ANQGSEA in the germline V gene. CDR3 nucleotide sequence: TGCAGCTGTCGATCACAGGGGGTAAATCAGCCCCAGCATTTT. It yields the protein CSCRSQGVNQPQHF.

The chain links TRBV7-2 to TRBJ2-3; TRBD2 might be the D (6 bases). Germline V gene sequence: CDR1 SGHTA, CDR2 FQGNSA. CDR3 length equals 15 residues. Trimming shortened V by 1 base and J by 5 bases, and 13 bases separated the two germline ends. The CDR3 DNA reads as TGTGCCAGCAGCTTAGATGGGGGGAGTGGAGATACGCAGTATTTT. Its translation: CASSLDGGSGDTQYF.

V gene TRBV29-1 combines with J gene TRBJ1-2, with 9 nucleotides matching TRBD1. Germline V lookup: CDR1 SQVTM, CDR2 ANQGSEA. This CDR3 is 12 amino acids long. V was clipped by 5 bases and J by 7 bases; unmatched bases: 5. In DNA form, the CDR3 reads TGCAGCGTTACAGGGGGCGTTTCTGGCTACACCTTC. It encodes CSVTGGVSGYTF.

J is TRBJ2-1 and V is TRBV7-9, with TRBD2 identical over 12 bases. From germline, CDR1 is SEHNR and CDR2 FQNEAQ (reference sequence). Germline trimming cut 1 base from V and 0 bases from J; bases unmatched to any gene: 1. This CDR3 has 17 residues. CDR3 DNA sequence: TGTGCCAGCAGCTTAGGGACTAGCGGGAACTCCTACAATGAGCAGTTCTTC. It yields the protein CASSLGTSGNSYNEQFF.

The table lists this clone with a few counts. V gene TRBV30 combines with J gene TRBJ2-7; no clear D gene. The V gene lost 1 base and the J gene lost 4 bases, with 5 bases spanning the gap. CDR3 size: 11 residues. The germline V gene encodes CDR1 GTSNPN and CDR2 SVGIG (reference sequence). The CDR3, as DNA: TGTGCCTGGAGTGGAGTGTACGAGCAGTACTTC. This encodes CAWSGVYEQYF.

V gene TRBV2 combines with J gene TRBJ2-7; 8 positions agree with TRBD2. After removal of 6 bases from V and 2 bases from J, the junction contained 9 bases not matched to a gene. CDR1 and CDR2 (germline): SNHLY, FYNNEI. The CDR3 is made up of 15 amino acids. CDR3 region: CASRTASGGAYEQYV. Here the CDR3 DNA reads TGTGCCAGCAGGACCGCGTCGGGAGGGGCCTACGAGCAGTACGTC.

This chain uses TRBV19 with TRBJ2-7, with D possibly matching TRBD1 (6 bases). V was clipped by 3 bases and J by 7 bases, with 13 bases between them. Germline V CDR1 and CDR2: LNHDA, SQIVND (reference sequence). The CDR3 runs to 13 residues. CDR3 bases: TGTGCCAGTAGTATGGGCGCAGGGGTGGAGCAGTACTTC. Translating it yields CASSMGAGVEQYF.

This sequence joins TRBV27 and TRBJ1-2; no clear D. Trimming removed 7 bases from V and 3 bases from J, with 9 bases in between. CDR3 length equals 12 residues. CDR1 is MNHEY and CDR2 is SMNVEV in the germline V gene (reference sequence). The CDR3 protein is CASKSDYYGYTF. The DNA of the CDR3 is TGTGCCAGCAAGTCGGACTACTATGGCTACACCTTC.

This clone was detected only a few times. V is TRBV6-4 and J is TRBJ2-2; 7 bases are shared with TRBD1. Germline assignment: CDR1 MRHNA and CDR2 SNTAGT. CDR3 length: 14 residues. J lost 7 bases, V lost 2 bases, and 4 bases had no gene match. CDR3 residues: CASSDQGGGGELFF. CDR3 coding DNA: TGTGCCAGCAGTGACCAAGGGGGCGGCGGGGAGCTGTTTTTT.

The chain recombines TRBV30 with TRBJ1-2; D not resolved. The CDR3 contains 13 residues. Germline CDR1 is GTSNPN and CDR2 is SVGIG (reference sequence). Trimming removed 3 bases from V and 8 bases from J, with 16 bases in between. CDR3 loop: CAWSPGYVRGYTF. In DNA, the CDR3 is TGTGCCTGGAGCCCAGGCTATGTTAGGGGCTACACCTTC.

J is TRBJ2-7 and V is TRBV4-1; 8 bases fit TRBD2. Per the germline V gene, CDR1 is MGHRA and CDR2 is YSYEKL. There are 15 residues in the CDR3. The V gene end was trimmed by 0 bases and the J gene end by 2 bases; junction bases not matched to a gene: 3. The CDR3: CASSQDAGGPYEQYV. CDR3 DNA: TGCGCCAGCAGCCAAGATGCGGGAGGCCCCTACGAGCAGTACGTC.

As concerns this clone: In the same sample, other DNA sequences code for this CDR3. The chain couples TRBV6-6 to TRBJ2-1; D possibly corresponds to TRBD2 (6 bases). Trimming pared 2 bases from V and 4 bases from J, leaving 12 bases between. The V gene's germline CDR1 is MNHNY and CDR2 SVGAGI (reference sequence). The CDR3 has 15 residues. DNA for the CDR3: TGTGCCAGCAGTTACCAAGCGGGTGGGTACAATGAGCAGTTCTTC. This encodes CASSYQAGGYNEQFF.

About this clone itself: This specimen includes other DNA sequences encoding the same CDR3. This chain connects TRBV19 to TRBJ1-2; D unclear. CDR1 is LNHDA, CDR2 SQIVND, per germline (reference sequence). This CDR3 contains 12 residues. V gave up 5 bases and J gave up 3 bases, with 7 bases separating them. The CDR3 sequence: CASSLLYYGYTF. Written as DNA, the CDR3 is TGTGCCAGTAGTCTCCTCTACTATGGCTACACCTTC.

The V and J genes are TRBV30 and TRBJ2-3; D ambiguous. Trimming took off 1 base at V and 1 base at J, with 12 bases between the two ends. CDR1 is GTSNPN, CDR2 SVGIG, per germline (reference sequence). CDR3 length: 15 residues. CDR3 DNA: TGTGCCTGGAGTGGAAAAGACACTGGCACAGATACGCAGTATTTT. Amino acids: CAWSGKDTGTDTQYF. Supplemented by reference TRBV30 and TRBJ2-3, the full variable domain reads SQTIHQWPATLVQPVGSPLSLECTVEGTSNPNLYWYRQAAGRGLQLLFYSVGIGQISSEVPQNLSASRPQDRQFILSSKKLLLSDSGFYLCAWSGKDTGTDTQYFGPGTRLTVL.

The chain carries TRBV18 and TRBJ1-2; D possibly corresponds to TRBD1 (6 bases). Germline CDR1 KGHSH, CDR2 LQKENI. Trimming took 3 bases from V and 6 from J, leaving 14 bases between them. This CDR3 has 14 amino acids. The CDR3 nucleotides are TGTGCCAGCTCACCCACCGGGACACTAAATGGCTACACCTTC. Translating it yields CASSPTGTLNGYTF.

This clone was seen just once. The chain is built from TRBV6-1 and TRBJ2-5; possibly TRBD2 for D (5 bases). Trimming cost V 7 bases and J 7 bases, with 16 bases left between them. Germline V lookup: CDR1 MNHNS, CDR2 SASEGT. CDR3 length equals 13 residues. The CDR3 loop is CASTTETRGTQYF. The CDR3 nucleotides are TGTGCCAGCACTACGGAGACCCGGGGGACCCAGTACTTC.

This sequence joins TRBV25-1 and TRBJ1-2; D gene ambiguous. Germline CDR1 MGHDK, CDR2 SYGVNS. Deletions cut 4 bases from V and 5 bases from J, with 11 bases between. This CDR3 has 13 amino acids. The CDR3 region has the DNA TGTGCCAGCAGTGGAGTAAGAACTTATGGCTACACCTTC. This gives the protein CASSGVRTYGYTF.

V and J are TRBV30 and TRBJ1-2, with 7 positions matching TRBD1. Trimming removed 3 bases from V and 5 bases from J; junction bases left unmatched: 0. The CDR3 is 11 residues long. Looked up from germline, CDR1 is GTSNPN and CDR2 is SVGIG (reference sequence). Here the CDR3 reads CAWRTGYGYTF. The CDR3 DNA follows: TGTGCCTGGAGGACAGGGTATGGCTACACCTTC.

The chain combines TRBV7-6 with TRBJ1-1, with 9 nucleotides matching TRBD1. After removal of 4 bases from V and 1 base from J, the junction contained 7 bases not matched to a gene. Germline CDR1 reads SGHVS; CDR2 reads FNYEAQ. This CDR3 is 16 amino acids long. The CDR3 loop reads CASSSTGGIWNTEAFF. Written as DNA, the CDR3 is TGTGCCAGCAGCTCGACAGGGGGGATTTGGAACACTGAAGCTTTCTTT.

The chain links TRBV11-2 to TRBJ1-2; D ambiguous. Germline V gives CDR1 SGHAT, CDR2 FQNNGV. V was shortened by 7 bases and J by 2 bases, with 11 bases between the two germline ends. This CDR3 comprises 13 residues. CDR3: CASTPGGNYGYTF. The DNA for the CDR3 is TGTGCCAGCACCCCCGGCGGGAACTATGGCTACACCTTC.

The count of this clone is one. The chain links TRBV10-3 to TRBJ1-1; maybe TRBD1 (5 bases). The CDR3 is 14 amino acids. V shed 0 bases and J shed 4 bases, with 9 bases lying between them. CDR1 is ENHRY and CDR2 is SYGVKD in the germline V gene. In DNA form, the CDR3 reads TGTGCCATCAGTGAGTCGGGGGGGTTCACTGAAGCTTTCTTT. Translating gives CAISESGGFTEAFF.

This sequence joins TRBV4-2 and TRBJ1-5, with D perhaps TRBD1 (6 bases). The V and J ends lost 4 bases and 6 bases respectively, with 19 bases between them. This CDR3 is built from 16 residues. From germline, CDR1 is LGHNA and CDR2 YNFKEQ. The CDR3 protein is CASSRGGHADSQPQHF. CDR3 nucleotide sequence: TGTGCCAGCAGCCGGGGGGGACACGCGGATTCTCAGCCCCAGCATTTT.

J is TRBJ1-2 and V is TRBV6-5; D is perhaps TRBD1 (6 bases). Germline V gene sequence: CDR1 MNHEY, CDR2 SVGAGI. Trimming shortened V by 6 bases and J by 6 bases, and 14 bases separated the two germline ends. CDR3 length: 13 amino acids. This CDR3 reads CASRNRAGDGYTF. As DNA, the CDR3 is TGTGCCAGCAGGAACAGGGCCGGAGATGGCTACACCTTC.

The rearrangement uses TRBV19 and TRBJ1-1; TRBD1 aligns across 7 bases. CDR1 and CDR2 from the germline V gene are LNHDA and SQIVND (reference sequence). V gave up 7 bases and J gave up 2 bases; unmatched junction bases: 13. This CDR3 spans 16 amino acids. CDR3 nucleotide sequence: TGTGCCAGTACGGGACAGACCCTTACTACTAACACTGAAGCTTTCTTT. Amino acid sequence: CASTGQTLTTNTEAFF.